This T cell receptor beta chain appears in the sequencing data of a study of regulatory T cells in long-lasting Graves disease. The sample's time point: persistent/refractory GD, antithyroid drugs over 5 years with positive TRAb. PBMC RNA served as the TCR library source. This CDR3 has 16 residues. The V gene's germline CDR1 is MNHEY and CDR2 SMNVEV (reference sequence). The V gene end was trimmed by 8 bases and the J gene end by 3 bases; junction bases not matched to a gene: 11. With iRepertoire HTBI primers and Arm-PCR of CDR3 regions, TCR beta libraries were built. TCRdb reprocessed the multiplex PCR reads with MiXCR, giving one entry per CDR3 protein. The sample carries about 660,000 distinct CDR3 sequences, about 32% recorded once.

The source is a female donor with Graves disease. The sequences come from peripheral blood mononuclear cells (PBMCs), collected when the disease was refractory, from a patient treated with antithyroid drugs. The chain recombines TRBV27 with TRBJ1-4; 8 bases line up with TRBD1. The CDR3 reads CASGQGNLRSNEKLFF. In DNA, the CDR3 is TGTGCCAGCGGACAGGGCAATTTGCGATCTAATGAAAAACTGTTTTTT.